Described below is a single TCR beta chain sequence and its context. Its specificity is unknown. TCRdb reanalysed the reads using MiXCR and keeps one entry per CDR3 protein. The table lists about 190,000 distinct CDR3 sequences, 28% of them singletons. The data were obtained in a study of T cell repertoires in cytomegalovirus infection. The junction had 15 bases not matched to a gene; V was cut back by 5 bases and J by 0 bases. The germline V gene encodes CDR1 SEHNR and CDR2 FQNEAQ (reference sequence). This CDR3 has 18 residues. Findings of the study overall: HLA-C-restricted CMV-specific TCR beta clonotypes prevailed in the ex vivo response. Cumulated frequencies of public TCR beta families served to identify carriers of CMV plus the relevant HLA.

This TCR came from a human donor in good health (CMV status not recorded). Some clones in this sample may be carry-over from other donors' samples. Sequencing was performed on PBMCs. This rearrangement joins TRBV7-9 to TRBJ1-1; 7 nucleotides align to TRBD1. CDR3 in DNA: TGTGCCAGCAGCCCCTCCGACAGGGCGCAGCGGTTGAACACTGAAGCTTTCTTT. This codes for CASSPSDRAQRLNTEAFF.